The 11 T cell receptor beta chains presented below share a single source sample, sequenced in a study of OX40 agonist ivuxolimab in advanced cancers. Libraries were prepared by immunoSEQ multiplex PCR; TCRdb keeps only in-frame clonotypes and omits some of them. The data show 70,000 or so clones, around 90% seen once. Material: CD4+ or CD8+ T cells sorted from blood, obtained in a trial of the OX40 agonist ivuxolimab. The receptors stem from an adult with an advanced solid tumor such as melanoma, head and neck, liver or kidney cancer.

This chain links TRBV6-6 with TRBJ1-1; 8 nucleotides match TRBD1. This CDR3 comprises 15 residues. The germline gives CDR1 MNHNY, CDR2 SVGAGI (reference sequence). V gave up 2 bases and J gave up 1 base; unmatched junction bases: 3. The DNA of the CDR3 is TGTGCCAGCAGTTACGGGCAGGGGGCGAACACTGAAGCTTTCTTT. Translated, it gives CASSYGQGANTEAFF.

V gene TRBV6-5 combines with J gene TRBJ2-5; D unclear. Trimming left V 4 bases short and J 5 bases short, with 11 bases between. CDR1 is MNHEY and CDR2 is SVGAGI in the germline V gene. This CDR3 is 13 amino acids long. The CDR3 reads CASSSEFGETQYF. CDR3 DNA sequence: TGTGCCAGCAGTTCAGAATTCGGGGAGACCCAGTACTTC.

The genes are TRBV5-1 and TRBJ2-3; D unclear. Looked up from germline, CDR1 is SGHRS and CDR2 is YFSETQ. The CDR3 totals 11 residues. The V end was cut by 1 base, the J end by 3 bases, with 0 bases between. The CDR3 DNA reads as TGCGCCAGCAGCTTGACAGATACGCAGTATTTT. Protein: CASSLTDTQYF.

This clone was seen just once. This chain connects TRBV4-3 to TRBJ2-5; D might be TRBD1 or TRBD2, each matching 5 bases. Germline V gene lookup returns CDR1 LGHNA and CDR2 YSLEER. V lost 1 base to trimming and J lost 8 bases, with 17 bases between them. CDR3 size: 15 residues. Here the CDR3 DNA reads TGCGCCAGCAGCCAAGTAAGATCGAATCGGGACACCCAGTACTTC. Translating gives CASSQVRSNRDTQYF.

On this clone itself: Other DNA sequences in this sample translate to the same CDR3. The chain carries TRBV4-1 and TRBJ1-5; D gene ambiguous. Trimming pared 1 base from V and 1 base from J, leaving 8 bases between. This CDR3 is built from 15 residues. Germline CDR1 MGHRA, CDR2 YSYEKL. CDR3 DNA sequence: TGCGCCAGCAGCCAAGTTCAGTGGAGCAATCAGCCCCAGCATTTT. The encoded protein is CASSQVQWSNQPQHF.

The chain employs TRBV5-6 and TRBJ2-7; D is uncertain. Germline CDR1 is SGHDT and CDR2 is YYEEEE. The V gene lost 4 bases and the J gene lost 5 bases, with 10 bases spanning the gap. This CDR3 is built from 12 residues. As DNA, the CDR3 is TGTGCCAGCAGCCTGGGAAGGGACGAGCAGTACTTC. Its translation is CASSLGRDEQYF.

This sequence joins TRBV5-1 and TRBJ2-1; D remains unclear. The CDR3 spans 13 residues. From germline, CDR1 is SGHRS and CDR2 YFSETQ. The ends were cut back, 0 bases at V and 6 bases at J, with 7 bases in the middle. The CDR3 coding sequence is TGCGCCAGCAGCTTGGCCTCGTCCAATGAGCAGTTCTTC. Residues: CASSLASSNEQFF.

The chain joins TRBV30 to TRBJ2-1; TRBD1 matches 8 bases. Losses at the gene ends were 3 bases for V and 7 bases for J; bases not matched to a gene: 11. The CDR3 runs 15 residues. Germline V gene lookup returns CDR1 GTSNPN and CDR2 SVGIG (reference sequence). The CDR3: CAWRSDLGQVNEQFF. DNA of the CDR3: TGTGCCTGGAGAAGCGATTTGGGACAGGTGAATGAGCAGTTCTTC. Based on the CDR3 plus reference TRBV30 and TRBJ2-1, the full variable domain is SQTIHQWPATLVQPVGSPLSLECTVEGTSNPNLYWYRQAAGRGLQLLFYSVGIGQISSEVPQNLSASRPQDRQFILSSKKLLLSDSGFYLCAWRSDLGQVNEQFFGPGTRLTVL.

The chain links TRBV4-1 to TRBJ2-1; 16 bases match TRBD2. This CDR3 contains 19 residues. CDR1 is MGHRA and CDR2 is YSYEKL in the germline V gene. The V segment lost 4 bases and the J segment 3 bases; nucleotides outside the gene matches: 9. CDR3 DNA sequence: TGCGCCAGCAGCCCAGGGACTAGCGGGAGGGTGGTCGGCTACAATGAGCAGTTCTTC. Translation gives CASSPGTSGRVVGYNEQFF.

DNA of the CDR3: TGTGCCAGCAGTTACTTAGCTTACACAGATACGCAGTATTTT. Translating it yields CASSYLAYTDTQYF. J is TRBJ2-3 and V is TRBV6-5; D remains unclear. V shed 1 base and J shed 2 bases, with 7 bases lying between them. The germline CDR1 and CDR2 sequences are MNHEY and SVGAGI. This CDR3 spans 14 amino acids.

CDR3: CSVDPLRNDRKETQYF. CDR3 in DNA: TGCAGCGTTGATCCCCTTAGAAATGACAGGAAAGAGACCCAGTACTTC. The chain links TRBV29-1 to TRBJ2-5; tentative D call: TRBD1 (6 bases). Germline loops: CDR1 SQVTM, CDR2 ANQGSEA. This CDR3 is built from 16 residues. The V end was cut by 3 bases, the J end by 3 bases, with 20 bases between.